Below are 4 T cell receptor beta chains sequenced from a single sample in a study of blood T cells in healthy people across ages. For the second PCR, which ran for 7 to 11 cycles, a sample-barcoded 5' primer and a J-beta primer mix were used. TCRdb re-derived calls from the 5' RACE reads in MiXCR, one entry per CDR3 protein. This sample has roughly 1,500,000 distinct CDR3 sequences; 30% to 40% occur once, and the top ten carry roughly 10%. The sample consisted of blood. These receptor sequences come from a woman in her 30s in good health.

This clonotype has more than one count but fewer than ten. The CDR3 DNA is TGTGCCAGCAGCCCCACCCTTGGGTCGGCCTACGAGCAGTACGTC. It is translated as CASSPTLGSAYEQYV. The V and J genes are TRBV7-8 and TRBJ2-7; no clear D. CDR1 and CDR2 from the germline V gene are SGHVS and FQNEAQ. The CDR3 totals 15 residues. The V and J ends lost 5 bases and 2 bases respectively, with 16 bases between them.

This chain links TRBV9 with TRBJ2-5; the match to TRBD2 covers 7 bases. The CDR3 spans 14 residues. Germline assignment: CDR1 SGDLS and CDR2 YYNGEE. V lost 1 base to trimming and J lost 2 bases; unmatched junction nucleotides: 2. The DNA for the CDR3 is TGTGCCAGCAGCGTATACGGGGGGCAAGAGACCCAGTACTTC. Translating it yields CASSVYGGQETQYF.

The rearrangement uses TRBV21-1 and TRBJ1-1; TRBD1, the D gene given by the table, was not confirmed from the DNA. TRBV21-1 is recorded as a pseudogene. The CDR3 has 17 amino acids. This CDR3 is CASRGSGQGDMNTEAFF. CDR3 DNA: TGTGCCAGCAGGGGTTCGGGACAGGGAGATATGAACACTGAAGCTTTCTTT.

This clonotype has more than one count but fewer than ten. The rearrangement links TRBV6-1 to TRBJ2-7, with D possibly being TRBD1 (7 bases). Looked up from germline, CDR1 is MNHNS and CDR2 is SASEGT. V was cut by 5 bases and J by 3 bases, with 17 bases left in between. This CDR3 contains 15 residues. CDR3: CASSPRRGTDYEQYF. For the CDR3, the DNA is TGTGCCAGCAGTCCCCGCCGCGGGACAGACTACGAGCAGTACTTC.